The 12 T cell receptor beta chains below were found in one sample sequenced in a study of cytomegalovirus exposure and HLA in healthy donors. In the PCR, 60 Vbeta and 13 Jbeta primers were used. The assay was immunoSEQ multiplex PCR, and TCRdb's table has in-frame clones only and misses some. This repertoire shows about 84,000 clones, approximately 78% found once; its top ten account for roughly 2.5%. Sequenced input: PBMCs. The source is a male donor in good health and CMV-seropositive.

In this sample, this clone turned up once. The chain couples TRBV2 to TRBJ2-1; D possibly corresponds to TRBD1 (6 bases). This CDR3 has 14 residues. The germline V and J ends were trimmed by 3 bases and 2 bases, with 8 bases remaining between them. Looked up from germline, CDR1 is SNHLY and CDR2 is FYNNEI. CDR3 DNA: TGTGCCAGCAGTGAGGGGGCTACCTACAATGAGCAGTTCTTC. Its protein product is CASSEGATYNEQFF.

This clone was observed a few times. The chain has TRBV9 and TRBJ2-6; D unresolved. This CDR3 is 14 amino acids long. V gave up 3 bases and J gave up 0 bases, with 4 bases separating them. Germline assignment: CDR1 SGDLS and CDR2 YYNGEE. The CDR3 region is CASSGYSGANVLTF. As DNA, the CDR3 is TGTGCCAGCAGCGGCTACTCTGGGGCCAACGTCCTGACTTTC.

This clone was recorded a few times. The V and J genes are TRBV12-5 and TRBJ1-1; 8 nucleotides align to TRBD1. The length of the CDR3 is 16 residues. V was pared by 2 bases and J by 3 bases, with 8 bases of the junction left unmatched. Germline values: CDR1 LGHNT, CDR2 FRNRAP. CDR3 DNA: TGTGCTAGTGGTTTGCGGACCAGGGGGCAGTACACTGAAGCTTTCTTT. It translates to CASGLRTRGQYTEAFF.

CDR3 sequence: CASSYAGTGPTGELFF. In DNA, the CDR3 is TGTGCCAGCAGTTACGCCGGGACAGGACCTACCGGGGAGCTGTTTTTT. The chain uses TRBV6-5 and TRBJ2-2, with 8 bases that match TRBD1. V lost 2 bases, J lost 5 bases, and 7 bases stayed unmatched. Per germline, CDR1 MNHEY and CDR2 SVGAGI. This CDR3 comprises 16 residues.

The V and J genes are TRBV6-5 and TRBJ1-1; TRBD1 is a possible D gene (6 bases). The CDR3 sequence is 14 residues long. V was cut by 2 bases and J by 9 bases, with 16 bases left in between. The V gene's germline CDR1 is MNHEY and CDR2 SVGAGI. This chain's CDR3 is CASSYLAGVGKAFF. CDR3 DNA: TGTGCCAGCAGTTACCTGGCAGGGGTCGGAAAAGCTTTCTTT.

The chain couples TRBV6-5 to TRBJ2-1; 8 bases are shared with TRBD2. V gave up 6 bases and J gave up 9 bases; unmatched junction bases: 13. This CDR3 comprises 15 residues. Germline V gene sequence: CDR1 MNHEY, CDR2 SVGAGI. DNA for the CDR3: TGTGCCAGCAGGGGTTTGAGGGGACTAGTGGGTGAGCAGTTCTTC. Translated: CASRGLRGLVGEQFF.

The chain has TRBV28 and TRBJ1-2; D is possibly TRBD1 (5 bases). The CDR3 is 14 residues long. Germline CDR1 and CDR2: MDHEN and SYDVKM. V was pared by 1 base and J by 4 bases, with 10 bases between. CDR3 coding DNA: TGTGCCAGCAGTTTATCAGGGCAGGGCTATGGCTACACCTTC. Protein product: CASSLSGQGYGYTF.

The chain combines TRBV10-3 with TRBJ1-1, with a tentative D call TRBD1 (5 bases). The germline V gene has CDR1 ENHRY and CDR2 SYGVKD. The CDR3 sequence is 12 residues long. Trimming shortened V by 10 bases and J by 7 bases, and 16 bases separated the two germline ends. CDR3 nucleotide sequence: TGTGCCACTTGGGGAGGGGCGCTTGAAGCTTTCTTT. Its protein product is CATWGGALEAFF.

This sequence joins TRBV19 and TRBJ2-5; the match to TRBD2 covers 11 bases. The J call may be in error: the DNA end matches TRBJ2-7 better. The CDR3 consists of 15 residues. The V gene's germline CDR1 is LNHDA and CDR2 SQIVND (reference sequence). The CDR3 loop is CASSRPGTSGNEQYF. Written as DNA, the CDR3 is TGTGCCAGTAGTAGACCCGGGACTAGCGGCAACGAGCAGTACTTC.

This clone was detected once. The V gene is TRBV13, the J gene TRBJ1-2, with a weak D call TRBD1 (5 bases). The V end lost 3 bases, the J end lost 4 bases, and 6 bases lay between the germline ends. This CDR3 is 12 amino acids long. Germline V gives CDR1 PRHDT, CDR2 FYEKMQ (reference sequence). Written as DNA, the CDR3 is TGTGCCAGCAGCTTCGGGGGCTATGGCTACACCTTC. It yields the protein CASSFGGYGYTF.

This clone was recorded only once. This chain uses TRBV14 with TRBJ2-7, with D maybe TRBD2 (6 bases). The CDR3 loop spans 13 amino acids. Trimming removed 4 bases at V and 9 bases at J, with 16 bases between. The germline V gene has CDR1 SGHDN and CDR2 FVKESK. The CDR3 DNA reads as TGTGCCAGCAGCCCTCGACTAGGACCGCGGCAGTACTTC. This encodes CASSPRLGPRQYF.

The rearrangement joins TRBV7-9 to TRBJ2-7, with D uncertain. Per germline, CDR1 SEHNR and CDR2 FQNEAQ (reference sequence). CDR3 length equals 12 residues. V lost 3 bases and J 6 bases, leaving 9 bases between the germline ends. Here the CDR3 reads CASSFQYTEQYF. The CDR3 DNA follows: TGTGCCAGCAGCTTTCAATACACCGAGCAGTACTTC.